One T cell receptor beta chain is described in this entry. The antigen is unknown. The junction departs from germline at one end; a sequencing error may be responsible. This specimen belongs to a study of blood T cells in healthy people across ages. The use of a sample-barcoded 5' primer and a J-beta primer mix characterized a second PCR of 7 to 11 cycles. Each cDNA molecule carried a tag from a template-switch adaptor that contained 12 random nucleotides. Sequencing of every sample gave 3 million or more CDR3-containing paired-end reads. Via MiXCR, TCRdb re-called the 5' RACE reads, giving one row per CDR3 protein. The table shows some 1.5 million distinct CDR3 sequences, with 28% occurring only once. Germline-derived CDR1 and CDR2 are DFQATT and SNEGSKA (reference sequence). The CDR3 runs to 14 residues. General study findings and limits: Among long-lived donors, naive CD4+ cells were more numerous and diversity higher than in aged donors.

Donors ranged from about 6 to 90 years old and were healthy Caucasians in Russia. The TCR comes from a woman aged 25 to 39 in good health. The material sequenced was blood. This chain connects TRBV20-1 to TRBJ1-5; 9 bases line up with TRBD1. Here the CDR3 DNA reads TGCGGTGCATCACAGGGGGCGGGCAATCAGCCCCAGCATTTT. Encoded protein: CGASQGAGNQPQHF.